This T cell receptor (beta chain) is drawn from a study of control samples from healthy donors and cancer patients. Libraries were prepared by immunoSEQ multiplex PCR; TCRdb keeps only in-frame clonotypes and omits some of them. Here the sample spans approximately 70,000 clones, around 87% being singletons. Sequenced material: PBMCs. The receptor comes from a woman between 50 and 59 years old with head and neck cancer.

The CDR3 is CASSGTPGNIQYF. The CDR3 nucleotides read TGTGCCAGCAGCGGGACGCCGGGGAACATTCAGTACTTC. This chain uses TRBV6-2 or TRBV6-3 with TRBJ2-4; D is possibly TRBD1 or TRBD2 (5 bases each). The germline V gene has CDR1 MNHEY and CDR2 SVGEGT. The CDR3 contains 13 residues. The V and J ends lost 6 bases and 7 bases respectively, with 13 bases between them.